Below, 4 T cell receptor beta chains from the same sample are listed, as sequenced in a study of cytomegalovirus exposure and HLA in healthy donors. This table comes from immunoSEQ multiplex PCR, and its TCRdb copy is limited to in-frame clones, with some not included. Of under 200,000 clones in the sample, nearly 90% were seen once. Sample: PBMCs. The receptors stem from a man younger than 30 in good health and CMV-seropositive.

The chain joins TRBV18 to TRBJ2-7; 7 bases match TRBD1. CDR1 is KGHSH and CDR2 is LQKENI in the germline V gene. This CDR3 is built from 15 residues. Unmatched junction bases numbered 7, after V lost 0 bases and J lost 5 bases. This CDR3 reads CASSPPTGSADEQYF. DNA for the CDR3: TGTGCCAGCTCACCACCGACAGGGTCGGCCGACGAGCAGTACTTC.

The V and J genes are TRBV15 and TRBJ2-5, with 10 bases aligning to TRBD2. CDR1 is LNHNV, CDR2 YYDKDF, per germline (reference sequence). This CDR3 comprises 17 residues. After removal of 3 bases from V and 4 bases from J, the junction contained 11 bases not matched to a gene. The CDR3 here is CATSRGATSGFIETQYF. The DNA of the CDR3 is TGTGCCACCAGCAGGGGAGCGACTAGCGGGTTCATAGAGACCCAGTACTTC. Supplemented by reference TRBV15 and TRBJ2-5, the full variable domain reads DAMVIQNPRYQVTQFGKPVTLSCSQTLNHNVMYWYQQKSSQAPKLLFHYYDKDFNNEADTPDNFQSRRPNTSFCFLDIRSPGLGDTAMYLCATSRGATSGFIETQYFGPGTRLLVL.

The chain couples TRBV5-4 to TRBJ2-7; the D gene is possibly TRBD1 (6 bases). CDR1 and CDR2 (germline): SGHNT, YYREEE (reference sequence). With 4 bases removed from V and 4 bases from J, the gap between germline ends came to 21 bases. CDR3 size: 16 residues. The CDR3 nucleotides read TGTGCCAGCAGCCCCCCACAGGGACGAGAAACATACGAGCAGTACTTC. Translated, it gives CASSPPQGRETYEQYF.

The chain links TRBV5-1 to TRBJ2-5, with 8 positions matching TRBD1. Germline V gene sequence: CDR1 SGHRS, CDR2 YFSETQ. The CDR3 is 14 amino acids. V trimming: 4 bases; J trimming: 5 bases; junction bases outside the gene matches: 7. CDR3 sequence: CASSRRTGMETQYF. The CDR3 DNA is TGCGCCAGCAGCCGTCGGACAGGGATGGAGACCCAGTACTTC.